This TCR beta chain was captured in a study of circulating CD8 cells and anti-PD-1 response in melanoma. Germline V lookup: CDR1 MRHNA, CDR2 SNTAGT. Trimming removed 3 bases at V and 2 bases at J, with 12 bases between. The CDR3 has 15 amino acids. The QIAseq Immune Repertoire TCR panel built the libraries from 15 ng of total RNA. One entry per CDR3 protein results from TCRdb running MiXCR on the reads. Of 850 to 1,000 distinct CDR3 sequences in the sample, about 7.7% were seen once. Four subsets defined by PD-1 and/or TIGIT were sorted from live CD3+CD8+TCRalphabeta+ cells. The rearrangement uses TRBV6-4 and TRBJ2-3, with D maybe TRBD2 (6 bases). The source of this sequence is a human donor with melanoma. This sample comprised CD8+ T cells from PBMCs, obtained at baseline or after one month of anti-PD-1 therapy (not recorded which). The chain's CDR3 is CASSEGREATDTQYF. CDR3 DNA: TGTGCCAGCAGTGAGGGCAGGGAGGCCACAGATACGCAGTATTTT.